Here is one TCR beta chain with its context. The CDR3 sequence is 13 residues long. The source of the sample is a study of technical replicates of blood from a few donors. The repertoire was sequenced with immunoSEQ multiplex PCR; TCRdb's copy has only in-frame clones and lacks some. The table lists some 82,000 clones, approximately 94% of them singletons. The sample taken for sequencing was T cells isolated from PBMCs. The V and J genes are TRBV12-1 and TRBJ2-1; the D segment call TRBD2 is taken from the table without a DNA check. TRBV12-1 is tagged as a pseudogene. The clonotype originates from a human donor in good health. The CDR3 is CASSPPRYNEQFF. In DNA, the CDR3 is TGTGCCAGCAGCCCCCCCCGGTACAATGAGCAGTTCTTC.